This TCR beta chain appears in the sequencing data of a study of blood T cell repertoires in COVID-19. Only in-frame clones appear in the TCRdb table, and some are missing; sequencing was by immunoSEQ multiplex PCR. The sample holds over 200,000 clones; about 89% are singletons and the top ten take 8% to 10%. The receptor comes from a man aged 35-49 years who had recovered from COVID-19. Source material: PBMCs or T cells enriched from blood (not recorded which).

The CDR3 DNA is TGCGCCAGCAGCTTTCCGGGACAGGGCACTGAAGCTTTCTTT. This encodes CASSFPGQGTEAFF. The chain couples TRBV5-1 to TRBJ1-1; 9 nucleotides line up with TRBD1. CDR1 and CDR2 (germline): SGHRS, YFSETQ. Trimming cost V 2 bases and J 4 bases; bases outside gene matches: 3. The CDR3 spans 14 residues.